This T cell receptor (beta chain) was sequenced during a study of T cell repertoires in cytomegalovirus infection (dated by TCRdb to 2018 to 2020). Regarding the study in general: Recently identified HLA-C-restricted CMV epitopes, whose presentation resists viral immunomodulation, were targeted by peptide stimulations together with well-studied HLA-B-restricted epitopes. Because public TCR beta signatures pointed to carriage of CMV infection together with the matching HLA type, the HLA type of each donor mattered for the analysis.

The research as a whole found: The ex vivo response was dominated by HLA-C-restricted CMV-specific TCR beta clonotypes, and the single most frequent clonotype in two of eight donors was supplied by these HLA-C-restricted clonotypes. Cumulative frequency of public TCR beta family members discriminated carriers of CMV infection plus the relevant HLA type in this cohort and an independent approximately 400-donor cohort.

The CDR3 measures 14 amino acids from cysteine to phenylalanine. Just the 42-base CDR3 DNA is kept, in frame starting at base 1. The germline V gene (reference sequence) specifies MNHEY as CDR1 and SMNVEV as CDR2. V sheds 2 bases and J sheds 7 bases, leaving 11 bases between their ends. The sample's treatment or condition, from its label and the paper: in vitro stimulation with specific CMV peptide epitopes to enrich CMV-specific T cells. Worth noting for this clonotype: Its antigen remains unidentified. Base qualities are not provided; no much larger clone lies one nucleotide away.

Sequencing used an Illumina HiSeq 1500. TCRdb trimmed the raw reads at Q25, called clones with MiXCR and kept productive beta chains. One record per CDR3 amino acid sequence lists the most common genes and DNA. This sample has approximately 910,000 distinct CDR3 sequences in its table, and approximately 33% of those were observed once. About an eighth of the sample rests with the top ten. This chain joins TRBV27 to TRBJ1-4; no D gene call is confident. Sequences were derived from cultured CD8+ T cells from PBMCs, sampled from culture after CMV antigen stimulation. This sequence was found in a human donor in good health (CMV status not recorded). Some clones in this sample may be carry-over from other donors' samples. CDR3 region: CASSLPGRGEKLFF. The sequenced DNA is TGTGCCAGCAGTTTACCAGGTCGGGGTGAAAAACTGTTTTTT.